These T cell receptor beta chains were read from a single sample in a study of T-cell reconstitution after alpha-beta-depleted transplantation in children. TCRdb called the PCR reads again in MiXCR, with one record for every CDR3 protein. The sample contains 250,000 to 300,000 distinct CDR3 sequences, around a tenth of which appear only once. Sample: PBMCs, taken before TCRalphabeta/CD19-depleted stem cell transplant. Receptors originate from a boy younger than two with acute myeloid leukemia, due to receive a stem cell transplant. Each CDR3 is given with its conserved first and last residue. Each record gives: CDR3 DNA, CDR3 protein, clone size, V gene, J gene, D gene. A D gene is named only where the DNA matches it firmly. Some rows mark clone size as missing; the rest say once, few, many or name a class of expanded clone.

TGTGCCAGCAGTTACTCCGTACAGGATACAACTAATGAAAAACTGTTTTTT,CASSYSVQDTTNEKLFF,-,TRBV6-5,TRBJ1-4,-
TGTGCCAGCAGATGGGACAGGGGGCGCCTGAACACTGAAGCTTTCTTT,CASRWDRGRLNTEAFF,-,TRBV28,TRBJ1-1,TRBD1
TGTGCCAGCACTCTCAACAGGGGCGCCAATGAAAAACTGTTTTTT,CASTLNRGANEKLFF,many,TRBV12-3/TRBV12-4,TRBJ1-4,TRBD1
TGTGCCAGCAGCGGCGGGACAGGCCTTACCTTCGAGCAGTACTTC,CASSGGTGLTFEQYF,few,TRBV5-6,TRBJ2-7,TRBD1
TGTGCCACCAGCTTAGCACCGGGACGGATCTATGGCTACACCTTC,CATSLAPGRIYGYTF,-,TRBV7-9,TRBJ1-2,-
TGTGCCACCAGTGATCATAGCGGGGGGAGCACAGATACGCAGTATTTT,CATSDHSGGSTDTQYF,many,TRBV24-1,TRBJ2-3,TRBD2
TGTGCCAGCAGTCCGGGATCAGAGACCCAGTACTTC,CASSPGSETQYF,many,TRBV12-3/TRBV12-4,TRBJ2-5,-
TGTGCCAGCAGTTTTGGTGACGGATACGAGCAGTACTTC,CASSFGDGYEQYF,many,TRBV12-3/TRBV12-4,TRBJ2-7,-
TGTGCCAGCAGCCCTCTCCCCACAGAAACAGATACGCAGTATTTT,CASSPLPTETDTQYF,few,TRBV7-3,TRBJ2-3,-
TGTGCCTGGAACCCTGGACAACCTGGGGCCGTCCTGACTTTC,CAWNPGQPGAVLTF,-,TRBV30,TRBJ2-6,-
TGCGCCAGCAGCAGACCAGGGAACACTGAAGCTTTCTTT,CASSRPGNTEAFF,many,TRBV5-1,TRBJ1-1,-
TGCGCCAGCAGCCCGTTAGACGGCATCTCTGGAAACACCATATATTTT,CASSPLDGISGNTIYF,many,TRBV5-1,TRBJ1-3,-
TGTGCCAGCAGCTCGGGACACCGGCTGGCCCAGCATTTT,CASSSGHRLAQHF,few,TRBV12-3/TRBV12-4,TRBJ1-5,-
TGTGCCAGCAGTCCCCGACAGGGGAGCGAAAAACTGTTTTTT,CASSPRQGSEKLFF,many,TRBV12-3/TRBV12-4,TRBJ1-4,TRBD1
TGTGCCAGCTTATTTCAAGGAGGCACAGATACGCAGTATTTT,CASLFQGGTDTQYF,many,TRBV7-9,TRBJ2-3,-
TGTGCCAGCAGTTACTCGTTTGGGGGCGTCGATGGCTACACCTTC,CASSYSFGGVDGYTF,-,TRBV6-5,TRBJ1-2,-
TGTGCCAGCAGCTCACTCCAGAGACAGGGGGCAGGGCAGCCCCAGCATTTT,CASSSLQRQGAGQPQHF,-,TRBV5-6,TRBJ1-5,TRBD1
TGTGCCAGCAGCCATACAAACCTAGCGGGAGACACAGATACGCAGTATTTT,CASSHTNLAGDTDTQYF,many,TRBV2,TRBJ2-3,TRBD2
TGTGCCAGCAGCATCCGGGACAGGGGTAAGGACGAGCAGTACTTC,CASSIRDRGKDEQYF,many,TRBV27,TRBJ2-7,TRBD1
TGCAGTGCCGGCGACCGATCCTCGTATGGCTACACCTTC,CSAGDRSSYGYTF,-,TRBV20-1,TRBJ1-2,-
TGTGCCAGCAGCCTAATGACAGGGGGCGCGAACACTGAAGCTTTCTTT,CASSLMTGGANTEAFF,many,TRBV7-9,TRBJ1-1,TRBD1
TGTGCCAGCAGCGTATCCGGGGGGGAGTACAATGAGCAGTTCTTC,CASSVSGGEYNEQFF,many,TRBV9,TRBJ2-1,TRBD2
TGTGCCACCTGCTTAACGTTAAGCGGGGGGGCTCTTAATGAGCAGTTCTTC,CATCLTLSGGALNEQFF,once,TRBV7-3,TRBJ2-1,TRBD2
TGTGCCAGCAGCTTAGATGGACTCCAGCCCTACGAGCAGTACTTC,CASSLDGLQPYEQYF,many,TRBV7-2,TRBJ2-7,-
TGCAGTGGGGGGGGCCAAGAGACCCAGTACTTC,CSGGGQETQYF,-,TRBV20-1,TRBJ2-5,TRBD2
TGTGCCAGCAGTTTAAGGGCAGGGTTGAACACTGAAGCTTTCTTT,CASSLRAGLNTEAFF,many,TRBV28,TRBJ1-1,-
TGTGCCACCAGGACCCCGTACGAGCAGTACTTC,CATRTPYEQYF,many,TRBV2,TRBJ2-7,-
TGTGCCAGCAGTCAAGCTATTTCTAGCACAGATACGCAGTATTTT,CASSQAISSTDTQYF,-,TRBV27,TRBJ2-3,-
TGTGCCAGCAGCTTAGATTCGGGACAGGGAACAGATACGCAGTATTTT,CASSLDSGQGTDTQYF,many,TRBV11-2,TRBJ2-3,TRBD1
TGTGCCAGCAGCTCCCGACGGCCGAACACTGAAGCTTTCTTT,CASSSRRPNTEAFF,-,TRBV7-2,TRBJ1-1,-
TGTGCCAGCAGTTTAATTTGGGGCCGGGGGGATCGAGATACGCAGTATTTT,CASSLIWGRGDRDTQYF,few,TRBV28,TRBJ2-3,TRBD2
TGCAGTGCTAGAGTCTCAACAGCCCAAGAGACCCAGTACTTC,CSARVSTAQETQYF,-,TRBV20-1,TRBJ2-5,-
TGTGCCAGCAGTAAACTAGTGCCGGGGGACGGGGAGCTGTTTTTT,CASSKLVPGDGELFF,many,TRBV25-1,TRBJ2-2,-
TGTGCCAGCCCACCGCGGGGACAGGGACCTTCTGGGGCCAACGTCCTGACTTTC,CASPPRGQGPSGANVLTF,many,TRBV18,TRBJ2-6,TRBD1
TGTGCCAGCAGCTTGATTGGGTTTTCCTACGAGCAGTACTTC,CASSLIGFSYEQYF,-,TRBV12-3/TRBV12-4,TRBJ2-7,-
TGTGCCAGCAGTCGGGACAGTCCCCGCTATGGCTACACCTTC,CASSRDSPRYGYTF,-,TRBV6-1,TRBJ1-2,TRBD1
TGTGCCAGCAGTTACTCGATGGGGGACAGACCCTACGAGCAGTACTTC,CASSYSMGDRPYEQYF,-,TRBV6-2/TRBV6-3,TRBJ2-7,TRBD1
TGCAGTGCTACCCAAGTGGACGGGACTCTGAGTGGAAACACCATATATTTT,CSATQVDGTLSGNTIYF,-,TRBV20-1,TRBJ1-3,-
TGTGCCACCGGAACGGGCAGGGGGCGAGAGCAGTACTTC,CATGTGRGREQYF,few,TRBV24-1,TRBJ2-7,TRBD1
TGTGCCAGCAGCCAAGATCTTATTGGGGCAGGGATAACAGGATGGCAGTACTTC,CASSQDLIGAGITGWQYF,many,TRBV4-2,TRBJ2-7,-
TGTGCCAGCAGCTTAATAGGGTCAGATACGCAGTATTTT,CASSLIGSDTQYF,many,TRBV7-3,TRBJ2-3,-
TGCGCCAGCAGCCAATCGTTGGACTGGGACGAGCAGTACTTT,CASSQSLDWDEQYF,few,TRBV4-3,TRBJ2-7,-
TGTGCCAGCTTGGGCGGTTATAGCAATCAGCCCCAGCATTTT,CASLGGYSNQPQHF,-,TRBV5-6,TRBJ1-5,-
TGTGCCATCAGTGAGGGGGCCGGGGAGCTGTTTTTT,CAISEGAGELFF,many,TRBV10-3,TRBJ2-2,-
TGTGCCAGCAGTTCTAGCGGGGATGAGCAGTTCTTC,CASSSSGDEQFF,many,TRBV12-3/TRBV12-4,TRBJ2-1,TRBD2
TGCGCCAGCAGCTTGGAAGCGGGGGGGCCCTTCGAAGAGCAGTTCTTC,CASSLEAGGPFEEQFF,many,TRBV5-1,TRBJ2-1,TRBD2
TGTGCCAGCAGCCCCTGGACACAAGGGGGCGAGACCCAGTACTTC,CASSPWTQGGETQYF,many,TRBV7-2,TRBJ2-5,TRBD1
TGTGCCAGCAGTTTAAGGACTAGCGGGAGTAATGAGCAGTTCTTC,CASSLRTSGSNEQFF,many,TRBV28,TRBJ2-1,TRBD2
TGTGCCAGCACCAAGAACAGGGGGTTGAACACTGAAGCTTTCTTT,CASTKNRGLNTEAFF,-,TRBV12-3/TRBV12-4,TRBJ1-1,TRBD1
TGTGCCAGCAGCTTTCTCGAGAACACTGAAGCTTTCTTT,CASSFLENTEAFF,many,TRBV5-5,TRBJ1-1,-
TGCGCCAGCGGCAGCAACACCGGGGAGCTGTTTTTT,CASGSNTGELFF,many,TRBV5-1,TRBJ2-2,-
TGTGCCAGTAGTAAGGGCTCTGGGGCCAACGTCCTGACTTTC,CASSKGSGANVLTF,-,TRBV19,TRBJ2-6,-
TGTGCCAGCAGCTCCTGGGGGCTAGTAGCCTACAATGAGCAGTTCTTC,CASSSWGLVAYNEQFF,many,TRBV6-2/TRBV6-3,TRBJ2-1,-
TGTGCCAGCAGCTTTTGGATCCCCTATAGCAATCAGCCCCAGCATTTT,CASSFWIPYSNQPQHF,many,TRBV11-2,TRBJ1-5,-
TGTGCCAGCAGTGAATCCGGTTTCTACGAGCAGTACTTC,CASSESGFYEQYF,many,TRBV25-1,TRBJ2-7,-
TGTGCCAGCAGTGCTGGACTAGCGGGGGCCGGAGATACGCAGTATTTT,CASSAGLAGAGDTQYF,many,TRBV2,TRBJ2-3,TRBD2
TGTGCCTGGAGTGTATCCCAGGGGTTCGGGGCCCAGCATTTT,CAWSVSQGFGAQHF,-,TRBV30,TRBJ1-5,-
TGCAGCGTTGCAGACAGGGCAGCTTTCTTT,CSVADRAAFF,-,TRBV29-1,TRBJ1-1,TRBD1
TGTGCCTGGACCGGGGCACGAAACACTGAAGCTTTCTTT,CAWTGARNTEAFF,-,TRBV30,TRBJ1-1,-